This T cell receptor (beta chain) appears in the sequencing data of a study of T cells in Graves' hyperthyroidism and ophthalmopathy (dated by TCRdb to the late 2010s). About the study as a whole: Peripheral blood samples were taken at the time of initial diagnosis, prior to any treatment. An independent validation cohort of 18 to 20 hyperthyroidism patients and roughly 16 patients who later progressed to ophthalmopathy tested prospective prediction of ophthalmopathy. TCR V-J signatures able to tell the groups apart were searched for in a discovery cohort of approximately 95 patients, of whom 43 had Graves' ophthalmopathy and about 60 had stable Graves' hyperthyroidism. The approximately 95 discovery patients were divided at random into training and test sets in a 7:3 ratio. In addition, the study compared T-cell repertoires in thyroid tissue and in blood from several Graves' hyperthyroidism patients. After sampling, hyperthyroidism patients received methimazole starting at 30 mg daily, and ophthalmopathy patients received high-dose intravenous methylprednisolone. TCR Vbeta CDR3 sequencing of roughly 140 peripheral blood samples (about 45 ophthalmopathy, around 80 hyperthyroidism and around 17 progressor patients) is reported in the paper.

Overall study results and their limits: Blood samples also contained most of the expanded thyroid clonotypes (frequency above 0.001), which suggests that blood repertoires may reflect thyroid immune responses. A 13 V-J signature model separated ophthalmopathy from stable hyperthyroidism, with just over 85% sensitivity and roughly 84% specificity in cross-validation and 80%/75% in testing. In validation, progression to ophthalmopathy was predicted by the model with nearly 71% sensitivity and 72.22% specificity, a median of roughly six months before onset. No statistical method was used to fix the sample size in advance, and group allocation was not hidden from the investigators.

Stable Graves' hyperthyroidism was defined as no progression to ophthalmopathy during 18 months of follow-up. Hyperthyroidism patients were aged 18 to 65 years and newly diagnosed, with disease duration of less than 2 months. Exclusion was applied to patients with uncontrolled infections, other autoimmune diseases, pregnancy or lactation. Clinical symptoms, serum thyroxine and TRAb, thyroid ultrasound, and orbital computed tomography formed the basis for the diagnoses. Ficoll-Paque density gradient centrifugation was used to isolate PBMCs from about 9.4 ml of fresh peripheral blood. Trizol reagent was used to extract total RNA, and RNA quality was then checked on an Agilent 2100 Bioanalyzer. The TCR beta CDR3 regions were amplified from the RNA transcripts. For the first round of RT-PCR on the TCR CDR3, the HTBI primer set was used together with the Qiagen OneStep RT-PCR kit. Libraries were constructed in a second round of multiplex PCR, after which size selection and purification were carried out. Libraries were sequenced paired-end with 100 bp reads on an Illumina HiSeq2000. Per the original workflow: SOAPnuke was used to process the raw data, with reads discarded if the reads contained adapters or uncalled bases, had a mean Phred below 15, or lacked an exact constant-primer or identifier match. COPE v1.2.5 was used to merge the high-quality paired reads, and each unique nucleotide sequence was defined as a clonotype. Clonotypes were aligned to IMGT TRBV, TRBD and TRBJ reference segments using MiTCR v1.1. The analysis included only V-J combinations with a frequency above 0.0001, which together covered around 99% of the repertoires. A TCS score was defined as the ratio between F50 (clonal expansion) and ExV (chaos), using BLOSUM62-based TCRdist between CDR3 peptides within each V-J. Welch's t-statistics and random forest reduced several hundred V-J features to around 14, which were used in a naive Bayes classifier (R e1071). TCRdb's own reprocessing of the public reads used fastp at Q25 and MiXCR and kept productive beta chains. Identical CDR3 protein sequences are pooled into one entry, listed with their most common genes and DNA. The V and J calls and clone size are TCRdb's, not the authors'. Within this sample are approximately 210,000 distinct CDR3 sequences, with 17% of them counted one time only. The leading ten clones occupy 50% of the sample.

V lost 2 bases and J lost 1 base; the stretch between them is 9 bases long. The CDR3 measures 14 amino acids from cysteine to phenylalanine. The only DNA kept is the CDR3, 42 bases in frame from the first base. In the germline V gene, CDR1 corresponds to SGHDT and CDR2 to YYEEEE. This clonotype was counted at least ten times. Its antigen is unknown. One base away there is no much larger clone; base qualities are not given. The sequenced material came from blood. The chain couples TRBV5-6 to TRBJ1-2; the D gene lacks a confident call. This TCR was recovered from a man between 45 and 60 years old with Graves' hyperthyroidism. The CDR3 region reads CASSLQQVNYGYTF. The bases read TGTGCCAGCAGCTTACAACAAGTTAACTATGGCTACACCTTC.